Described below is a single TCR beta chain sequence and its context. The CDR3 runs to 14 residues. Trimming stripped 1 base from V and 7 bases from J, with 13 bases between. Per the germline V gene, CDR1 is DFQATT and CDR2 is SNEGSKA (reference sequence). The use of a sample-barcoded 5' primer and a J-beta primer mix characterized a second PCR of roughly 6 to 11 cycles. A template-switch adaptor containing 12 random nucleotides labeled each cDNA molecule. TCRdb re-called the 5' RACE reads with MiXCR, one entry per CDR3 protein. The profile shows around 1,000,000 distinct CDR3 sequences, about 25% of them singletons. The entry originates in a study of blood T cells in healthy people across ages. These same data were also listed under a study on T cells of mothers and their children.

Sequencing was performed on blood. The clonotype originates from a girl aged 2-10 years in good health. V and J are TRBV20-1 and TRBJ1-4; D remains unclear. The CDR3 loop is CSARGGPSGEKLFF. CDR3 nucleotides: TGCAGTGCTAGAGGCGGGCCGTCGGGTGAAAAACTGTTTTTT.